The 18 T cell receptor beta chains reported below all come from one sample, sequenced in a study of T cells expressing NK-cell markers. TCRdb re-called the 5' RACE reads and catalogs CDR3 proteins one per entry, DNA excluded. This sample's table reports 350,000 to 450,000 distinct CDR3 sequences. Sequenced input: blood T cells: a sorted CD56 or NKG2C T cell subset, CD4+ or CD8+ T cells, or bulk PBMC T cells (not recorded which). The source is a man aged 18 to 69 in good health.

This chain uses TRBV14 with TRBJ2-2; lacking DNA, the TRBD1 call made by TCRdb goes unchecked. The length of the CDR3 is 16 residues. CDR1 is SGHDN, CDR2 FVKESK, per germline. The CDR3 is CASRFRDRGNTGELFF.

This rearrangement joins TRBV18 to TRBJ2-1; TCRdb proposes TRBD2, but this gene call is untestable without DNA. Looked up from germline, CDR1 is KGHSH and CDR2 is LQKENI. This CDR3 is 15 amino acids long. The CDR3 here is CASSPLFGGSDEQFF.

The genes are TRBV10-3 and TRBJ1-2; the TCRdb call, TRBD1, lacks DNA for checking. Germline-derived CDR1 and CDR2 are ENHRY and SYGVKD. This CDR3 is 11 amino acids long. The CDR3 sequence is CAISVGDGYTF.

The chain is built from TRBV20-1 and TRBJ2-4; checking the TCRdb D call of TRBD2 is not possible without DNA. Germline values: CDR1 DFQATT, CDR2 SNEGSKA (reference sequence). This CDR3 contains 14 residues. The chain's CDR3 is CSATGGPAGNIQYF.

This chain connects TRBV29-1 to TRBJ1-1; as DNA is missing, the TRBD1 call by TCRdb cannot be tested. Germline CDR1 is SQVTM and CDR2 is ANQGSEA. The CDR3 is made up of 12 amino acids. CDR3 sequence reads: CSVQGAVTEAFF. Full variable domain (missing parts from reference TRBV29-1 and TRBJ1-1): SAVISQKPSRDICQRGTSLTIQCQVDSQVTMMFWYRQQPGQSLTLIATANQGSEATYESGFVIDKFPISRPNLTFSTLTVSNMSPEDSSIYLCSVQGAVTEAFFGQGTRLTVV.

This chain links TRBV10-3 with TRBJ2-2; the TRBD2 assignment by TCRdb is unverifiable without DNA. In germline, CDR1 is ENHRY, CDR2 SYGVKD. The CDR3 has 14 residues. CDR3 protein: CAILSGGVTGELFF.

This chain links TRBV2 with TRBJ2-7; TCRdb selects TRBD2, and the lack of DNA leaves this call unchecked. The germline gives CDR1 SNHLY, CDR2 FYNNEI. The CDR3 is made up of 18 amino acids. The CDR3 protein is CASSTTASRGGISYEQYF.

This chain's CDR3 is CASSQRQGFSYEQYF. This sequence joins TRBV6-1 and TRBJ2-7; TCRdb's D call, TRBD1, is unchecked because there is no DNA. Germline V gene sequence: CDR1 MNHNS, CDR2 SASEGT. This CDR3 has 15 residues.

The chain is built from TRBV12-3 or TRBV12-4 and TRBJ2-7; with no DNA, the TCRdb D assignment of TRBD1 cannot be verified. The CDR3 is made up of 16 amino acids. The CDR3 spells CASSPQGASGPYEQYF.

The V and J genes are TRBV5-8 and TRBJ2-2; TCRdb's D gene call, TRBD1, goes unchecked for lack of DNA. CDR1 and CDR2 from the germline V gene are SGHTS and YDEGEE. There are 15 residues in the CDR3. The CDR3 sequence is CASSLGSGVNGELFF.

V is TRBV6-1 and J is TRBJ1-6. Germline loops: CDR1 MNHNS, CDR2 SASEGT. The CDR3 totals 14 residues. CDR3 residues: CASSSVSYNSPLHF.

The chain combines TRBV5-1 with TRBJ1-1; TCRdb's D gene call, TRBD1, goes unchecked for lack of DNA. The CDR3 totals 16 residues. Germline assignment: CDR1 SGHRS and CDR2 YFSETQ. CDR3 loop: CASSLEYLRERAEAFF.

The CDR3: CASSASSHGDEQFF. This chain joins TRBV6-4 and TRBJ2-1. The CDR3 runs to 14 residues. Germline V lookup: CDR1 MRHNA, CDR2 SNTAGT.

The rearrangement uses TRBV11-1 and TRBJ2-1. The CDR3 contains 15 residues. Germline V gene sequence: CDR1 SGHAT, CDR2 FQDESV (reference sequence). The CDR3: CASSLSRASNNEQFF.

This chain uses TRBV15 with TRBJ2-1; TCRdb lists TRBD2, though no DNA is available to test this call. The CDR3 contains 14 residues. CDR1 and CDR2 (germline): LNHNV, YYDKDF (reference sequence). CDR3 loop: CATSRDRTADEQFF. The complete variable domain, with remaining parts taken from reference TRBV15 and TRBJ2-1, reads DAMVIQNPRYQVTQFGKPVTLSCSQTLNHNVMYWYQQKSSQAPKLLFHYYDKDFNNEADTPDNFQSRRPNTSFCFLDIRSPGLGDTAMYLCATSRDRTADEQFFGPGTRLTVL.

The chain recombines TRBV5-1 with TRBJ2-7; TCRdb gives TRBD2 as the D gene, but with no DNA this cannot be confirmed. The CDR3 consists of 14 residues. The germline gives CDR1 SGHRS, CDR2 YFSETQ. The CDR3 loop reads CASSTEMGSYEQYF.

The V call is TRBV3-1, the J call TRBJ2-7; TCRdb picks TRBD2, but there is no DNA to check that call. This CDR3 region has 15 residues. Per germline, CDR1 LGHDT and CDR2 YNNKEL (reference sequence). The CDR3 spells CASSLTGGPSYEQYF.

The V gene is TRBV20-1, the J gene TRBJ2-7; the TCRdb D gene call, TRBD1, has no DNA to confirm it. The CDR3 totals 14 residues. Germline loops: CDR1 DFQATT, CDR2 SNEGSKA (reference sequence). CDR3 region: CSAEQGSLSYEQYF.